Below, one TCR beta chain is given with its context. Its antigen remains unidentified. This record comes from a study of vaccination effects on CD4 cells after COVID-19. For the study at large: A few convalescent patients gave samples early and late after vaccination. Every well got some 1.8 million PBMC, which were grown with about 9.6 IU/ml IL-2 and roughly 10 ug/ml peptides.

Looked up from germline, CDR1 is SGHTA and CDR2 is FQGNSA. The CDR3 contains 16 residues. After removal of 5 bases from V and 0 bases from J, the junction contained 9 bases not matched to a gene. Using immunoSEQ multiplex PCR, the repertoire was profiled, and TCRdb retains in-frame clones only, with some absent. The sample contains 40,000 to 55,000 clones, more than 65% of which appear only once. CD4+ T cell isolation took place after approximately 11 days of culture. By PCR, the person was confirmed to have had SARS-CoV-2 infection between March and December 2020. Either the mRNA-1273 or the BNT162b2 vaccine was given to participants as two doses. Cultures had half their medium replaced with IL-2 medium on days 3 and 7.

V and J are TRBV7-2 and TRBJ2-5; TRBD2 agrees at 7 bases. The material sequenced was CD4+ T cells from PBMCs cultured without peptide, taken after COVID-19 vaccination. This TCR was recovered from a human donor who had a prior SARS-CoV-2 infection. This CDR3 reads CASSRASGGYQETQYF. The CDR3 region has the DNA TGTGCCAGCAGCCGGGCGTCCGGGGGGTACCAAGAGACCCAGTACTTC.